A single sample gave rise to the 22 T cell receptor beta chains below, sequenced in a study of control samples from healthy donors and cancer patients. Measured with immunoSEQ multiplex PCR; TCRdb has only the in-frame clones, and not every one. The sample gives roughly 120,000 clones, 93% of which show up once; roughly 2.5% is in the top ten. Material for sequencing was blood. The receptor source for this set is a man aged 30-40 years in good health.

CDR3 coding DNA: TGTGCCAGCAGCCCTCCTTCCAATGAGCAGTTCTTC. As protein: CASSPPSNEQFF. The V gene is TRBV3-1 (or the pseudogene TRBV3-2), the J gene TRBJ2-1; no reliable D call. Per germline, CDR1 LGHDT and CDR2 YNNKEL (reference sequence). The CDR3 consists of 12 residues. The V and J ends lost 4 bases and 6 bases respectively, with 7 bases between them.

The chain employs TRBV5-6 and TRBJ2-7; a weak D match, TRBD1 (6 bases). This CDR3 is built from 14 residues. Trimming took 2 bases from V and 0 from J, leaving 9 bases between them. Germline assignment: CDR1 SGHDT and CDR2 YYEEEE. The DNA for the CDR3 is TGTGCCAGCAGCTTAGGGGGTAGCTCCTACGAGCAGTACTTC. Encoded protein: CASSLGGSSYEQYF.

This rearrangement joins TRBV10-2 to TRBJ2-1, with 10 positions matching TRBD2. This CDR3 spans 14 amino acids. J lost 8 bases, V lost 6 bases, and 7 bases had no gene match. The germline V gene encodes CDR1 WSHSY and CDR2 SAAADI. The CDR3 here is CASSIAGGFDEQFF. The CDR3 nucleotides read TGCGCCAGCAGCATAGCGGGGGGCTTTGATGAGCAGTTCTTC.

This clone was counted at least ten times. The genes are TRBV7-9 and TRBJ1-1; the match to TRBD1 covers 7 bases. Germline-derived CDR1 and CDR2 are SEHNR and FQNEAQ (reference sequence). V trimming: 2 bases; J trimming: 1 base; junction bases outside the gene matches: 7. CDR3 size: 16 residues. CDR3 nucleotides: TGTGCCAGCAGCTTATTCCCGGGACAGAAGAACACTGAAGCTTTCTTT. It translates to CASSLFPGQKNTEAFF.

The chain uses TRBV11-3 and TRBJ1-1; no firm D call. There are 13 residues in the CDR3. Per germline, CDR1 SGHNT and CDR2 YENEEA. Between the trimmed V and J ends, which lost 3 bases and 4 bases, there was a span of 9 bases. CDR3 amino acids: CASSLGSTTEAFF. The CDR3 DNA reads TGTGCCAGCAGCTTGGGGAGTACCACTGAAGCTTTCTTT.

The sample holds one count of this clone. The rearrangement uses TRBV4-1 and TRBJ1-3; D is ambiguous. The germline V gene has CDR1 MGHRA and CDR2 YSYEKL. The CDR3 consists of 15 residues. V dropped 5 bases and J dropped 0 bases, with 11 bases sitting between them. CDR3: CASSADTDSGNTIYF. CDR3 coding DNA: TGCGCCAGCAGCGCAGACACCGACTCTGGAAACACCATATATTTT.

The rearrangement uses TRBV18 and TRBJ2-2; perhaps TRBD2 as D (5 bases). CDR3 size: 13 residues. The V gene's germline CDR1 is KGHSH and CDR2 LQKENI. Deletions cut 3 bases from V and 15 bases from J, with 17 bases between. This CDR3 reads CASSPETGGAVFF. The CDR3 region has the DNA TGTGCCAGCTCACCGGAGACGGGTGGAGCGGTGTTTTTT.

This clone showed up just once. The J gene is TRBJ1-2, the V gene TRBV5-4; D might be TRBD1 (5 bases). V was trimmed by 5 bases and J by 5 bases, leaving 16 bases between them. This CDR3 has 14 residues. Germline V lookup: CDR1 SGHNT, CDR2 YYREEE (reference sequence). The CDR3 region is CASREGRERYGYTF. Written as DNA, the CDR3 is TGTGCCAGCAGGGAGGGACGGGAGAGGTATGGCTACACCTTC.

Concerning this clone: One end of the junction is discordant with germline, which a read error may explain. The chain combines TRBV3-1 (or the pseudogene TRBV3-2) with TRBJ1-6, with a possible D match to TRBD1 (6 bases). Germline V gene sequence: CDR1 LGHDT, CDR2 YNNKEL (reference sequence). CDR3 length: 12 amino acids. The CDR3 DNA sequence: TGTGCCAGCAGCCAAGTGAGGGCAGGGGTCCCTTTT. Its protein product is CASSQVRAGVPF.

This chain joins TRBV6-5 and TRBJ1-1; D gene uncertain. With 8 bases removed from V and 10 bases from J, the gap between germline ends came to 17 bases. CDR3 length equals 12 residues. Germline CDR1 is MNHEY and CDR2 is SVGAGI. CDR3 sequence: CASRGPGGGAFF. In nucleotides, the CDR3 is TGTGCCAGCCGCGGGCCGGGAGGTGGAGCTTTCTTT.

This clone was seen a single time. V is TRBV11-3 and J is TRBJ2-2, with TRBD1 as a possible D gene (6 bases). V was trimmed by 2 bases and J by 0 bases, leaving 7 bases between them. Germline values: CDR1 SGHNT, CDR2 YENEEA. This CDR3 region has 15 residues. CDR3 coding DNA: TGTGCCAGCAGCTTACAGGGGACGAACACCGGGGAGCTGTTTTTT. Translated, it gives CASSLQGTNTGELFF.

The V call is TRBV7-2, the J call TRBJ2-6, with unresolved D. Trimming shortened V by 5 bases and J by 2 bases, and 13 bases separated the two germline ends. CDR1 and CDR2 from the germline V gene are SGHTA and FQGNSA. CDR3 length: 16 amino acids. The CDR3 is CASSVSLMTGANVLTF. The CDR3 bases are TGTGCCAGCAGCGTCAGCCTAATGACTGGGGCCAACGTCCTGACTTTC.

This sequence joins TRBV27 and TRBJ2-1, with D possibly matching TRBD2 (6 bases). V shed 4 bases and J shed 6 bases, with 10 bases lying between them. CDR1 is MNHEY, CDR2 SMNVEV, per germline (reference sequence). The CDR3 has 13 amino acids. This CDR3 reads CASSWDGGNEQFF. The CDR3 nucleotides are TGTGCCAGCAGTTGGGACGGGGGCAATGAGCAGTTCTTC.

This chain joins TRBV5-6 and TRBJ1-3, with no clear D. The germline CDR1 and CDR2 sequences are SGHDT and YYEEEE. Trimming left V 1 base short and J 4 bases short, with 18 bases between. CDR3 length: 17 amino acids. In nucleotides, the CDR3 is TGTGCCAGCAGCTTGTATTTCATGGCAGGTGGGGGAAACACCATATATTTT. Translation: CASSLYFMAGGGNTIYF.

The table lists this clone with a few counts. V usage is TRBV2 and J usage is TRBJ2-5; the D gene is possibly TRBD2 (6 bases). Looked up from germline, CDR1 is SNHLY and CDR2 is FYNNEI. The CDR3 covers 12 residues. Trimming took off 0 bases at V and 7 bases at J, with 6 bases between the two ends. CDR3 amino acids: CASSEARGTQYF. DNA for the CDR3: TGTGCCAGCAGTGAAGCGCGGGGGACCCAGTACTTC.

The chain uses TRBV10-3 and TRBJ1-6; D perhaps matches TRBD1 (5 bases). Germline V gene sequence: CDR1 ENHRY, CDR2 SYGVKD. CDR3 length: 16 residues. Trimming cost V 3 bases and J 0 bases, with 9 bases left between them. The CDR3 reads CAISELGGSYNSPLHF. The CDR3 DNA reads as TGTGCCATCAGTGAATTGGGGGGCTCCTATAATTCACCCCTCCACTTT.

CDR3 sequence reads: CASSARDTTNYGYTF. DNA of the CDR3: TGTGCCAGCAGCGCGAGGGACACCACTAACTATGGCTACACCTTC. The V and J genes are TRBV9 and TRBJ1-2; D possibly corresponds to TRBD1 (6 bases). V shed 3 bases and J shed 0 bases, with 12 bases lying between them. There are 15 residues in the CDR3. The germline gives CDR1 SGDLS, CDR2 YYNGEE.

The chain links TRBV28 to TRBJ1-6, with D possibly being TRBD1 (5 bases). This CDR3 contains 16 residues. V was cut by 6 bases and J by 10 bases, with 22 bases left in between. Looked up from germline, CDR1 is MDHEN and CDR2 is SYDVKM. DNA of the CDR3: TGTGCCAGCAGAACTACGGGGCAGGGTATCTGGTCACCCCTCCACTTT. This encodes CASRTTGQGIWSPLHF.

J is TRBJ1-2 and V is TRBV5-5; 11 bases map to TRBD1. The CDR3 has 16 residues. V was pared by 4 bases and J by 4 bases, with 9 bases of the junction left unmatched. Germline lookup yields CDR1 SGHKS and CDR2 YYEKEE (reference sequence). CDR3 bases: TGTGCCAGCAGCCCGGGGACAGGGGGGTTTGGCTATGGCTACACCTTC. This gives the protein CASSPGTGGFGYGYTF. Looking up the rest from reference TRBV5-5 and TRBJ1-2 gives the full variable domain: DAGVTQSPTHLIKTRGQQVTLRCSPISGHKSVSWYQQVLGQGPQFIFQYYEKEERGRGNFPDRFSARQFPNYSSELNVNALLLGDSALYLCASSPGTGGFGYGYTFGSGTRLTVV.

The chain combines TRBV5-4 with TRBJ2-1; perhaps TRBD1 as D (7 bases). The CDR3 is 13 residues long. Between the trimmed V and J ends, which lost 4 bases and 5 bases, there was a span of 10 bases. Germline lookup yields CDR1 SGHNT and CDR2 YYREEE (reference sequence). CDR3 in amino acids: CASSAGTDNEQFF. CDR3 in DNA: TGTGCCAGCAGCGCGGGGACAGACAATGAGCAGTTCTTC.

V gene TRBV7-2 combines with J gene TRBJ2-1, with D maybe TRBD2 (5 bases). This CDR3 region has 14 residues. CDR1 and CDR2 from the germline V gene are SGHTA and FQGNSA. V was pared by 2 bases and J by 5 bases, with 10 bases between. The CDR3 DNA sequence: TGTGCCAGCAGCTTAACGGGGAGCCACAATGAGCAGTTCTTC. This translates into CASSLTGSHNEQFF.

The J gene is TRBJ2-3, the V gene TRBV11-3; the D is unclear. Trimming cost V 2 bases and J 8 bases, with 11 bases left between them. The CDR3 loop spans 13 amino acids. Germline V gene sequence: CDR1 SGHNT, CDR2 YENEEA. The CDR3 protein is CASSLRVTSTQYF. The CDR3, as DNA: TGTGCCAGCAGCTTAAGGGTTACGAGTACGCAGTATTTT.